This TCR beta chain was sequenced for a study of T cells in Graves' hyperthyroidism and ophthalmopathy. The study's findings and limits: In blood, most of the thyroid clonotypes expanded above 0.001 were also present. Progression to ophthalmopathy was predicted a median of approximately seven months early.

This clonotype was observed many times. Its antigen is unknown. Template material for amplifying TCR beta CDR3 regions consisted of RNA transcripts. In the first-round RT-PCR of the TCR CDR3, the HTBI primer set was used. From the multiplex PCR reads, TCRdb called clonotypes with MiXCR, one entry per CDR3 protein. The sample contains more than 300,000 distinct CDR3 sequences, less than 20% of which appear only once. The CDR3 is 14 residues long. V dropped 2 bases and J dropped 6 bases, with 11 bases sitting between them. Orbital computed tomography and thyroid ultrasound, together with serum TRAb and thyroxine and clinical symptoms, were used for diagnoses.

The J gene is TRBJ2-1, the V gene TRBV12-3 or TRBV12-4; D gene unclear. Sequencing was carried out using blood. The TCR was taken from a man younger than 35 with Graves' ophthalmopathy. For the CDR3, the DNA is TGTGCCAGCAGTTTAAGTGTAAGGTTCAATGAGCAGTTCTTC. Translating gives CASSLSVRFNEQFF.